These 19 T cell receptor beta chains were sequenced from one sample in a study of control samples from healthy donors and cancer patients. TCRdb keeps only in-frame clones here, not all; method: immunoSEQ multiplex PCR. Altogether about 410,000 clones are present, around nine tenths being singletons, with the ten largest covering around 6.5%. The material sequenced was PBMCs. The source of these receptors is a man in his forties with head and neck cancer.

V and J are TRBV2 and TRBJ1-6, with unresolved D. This CDR3 region has 13 residues. Germline assignment: CDR1 SNHLY and CDR2 FYNNEI. V lost 6 bases and J 9 bases, leaving 12 bases between the germline ends. CDR3 nucleotides: TGTGCCAGCAGGGACCCAATTGTTTCACCCCTCCACTTT. It is translated as CASRDPIVSPLHF.

V usage is TRBV7-3 and J usage is TRBJ2-3; D may match TRBD1 or TRBD2 (5 bases each). The CDR3 is 14 residues long. Trimming pared 8 bases from V and 3 bases from J, leaving 15 bases between. The germline V gene has CDR1 SGHTA and CDR2 FQGTGA. In DNA form, the CDR3 reads TGTGCCAGCTCATTGAGGGGTCGAACAGATACGCAGTATTTT. It specifies CASSLRGRTDTQYF.

The V gene is TRBV7-9, the J gene TRBJ2-3; no clear D gene. CDR1 SEHNR and CDR2 FQNEAQ come from the germline V gene (reference sequence). CDR3 size: 14 residues. Trimming took off 1 base at V and 3 bases at J, with 8 bases between the two ends. DNA for the CDR3: TGTGCCAGCAGCTTAGTGGCAGTAACAGATACGCAGTATTTT. Amino acid sequence: CASSLVAVTDTQYF.

The chain recombines TRBV6-4 with TRBJ2-1; TRBD2 is a possible D gene (5 bases). This CDR3 spans 14 amino acids. V was trimmed by 4 bases and J by 0 bases, leaving 7 bases between them. The germline gives CDR1 MRHNA, CDR2 SNTAGT. The CDR3 here is CASSGGSSYNEQFF. The DNA of the CDR3 is TGTGCCAGCAGTGGTGGGAGCTCCTACAATGAGCAGTTCTTC.

The chain employs TRBV11-2 and TRBJ1-1, with D possibly being TRBD1 (5 bases). This CDR3 has 15 residues. Germline V gives CDR1 SGHAT, CDR2 FQNNGV. Between the trimmed V and J ends, which lost 3 bases and 3 bases, there was a span of 14 bases. CDR3: CASSFLGGSDTEAFF. CDR3 DNA sequence: TGTGCCAGCAGCTTCCTTGGGGGATCGGACACTGAAGCTTTCTTT. Combining the CDR3 with reference TRBV11-2 and TRBJ1-1 gives the whole variable domain EAGVAQSPRYKIIEKRQSVAFWCNPISGHATLYWYQQILGQGPKLLIQFQNNGVVDDSQLPKDRFSAERLKGVDSTLKIQPAKLEDSAVYLCASSFLGGSDTEAFFGQGTRLTVV.

The chain links TRBV10-3 to TRBJ2-1; 9 positions match TRBD2. The germline V gene encodes CDR1 ENHRY and CDR2 SYGVKD. Trimming removed 5 bases from V and 2 bases from J; junction bases left unmatched: 10. CDR3 length equals 17 residues. CDR3 protein: CAISWGLARQPYNEQFF. The CDR3 DNA follows: TGTGCCATCAGTTGGGGACTAGCCCGCCAGCCCTACAATGAGCAGTTCTTC.

The gene calls are TRBV18 and TRBJ2-3; 9 bases map to TRBD1. The CDR3 totals 16 residues. V lost 3 bases, J lost 1 base, and 5 bases stayed unmatched. Germline V lookup: CDR1 KGHSH, CDR2 LQKENI. CDR3 residues: CASSPSGTGRTDTQYF. CDR3 bases: TGTGCCAGCTCACCCTCCGGGACAGGGCGCACAGATACGCAGTATTTT.

This clone was seen a handful of times. The chain couples TRBV7-9 to TRBJ1-5; unclear D gene. Germline CDR1 reads SEHNR; CDR2 reads FQNEAQ (reference sequence). The CDR3 covers 13 residues. V lost 6 bases to trimming and J lost 4 bases, with 10 bases between them. DNA for the CDR3: TGTGCCAGCAGTCAAAGGGAGAATCAGCCCCAGCATTTT. The encoded protein is CASSQRENQPQHF.

J is TRBJ2-2 and V is TRBV19; D is undetermined. V dropped 5 bases and J dropped 7 bases, with 14 bases sitting between them. This CDR3 spans 14 amino acids. Germline V gene data show CDR1 as LNHDA and CDR2 as SQIVND (reference sequence). The CDR3 DNA follows: TGTGCCAGTAGTCCCCTTTTGCCCAGCGGGGAGCTGTTTTTT. It is translated as CASSPLLPSGELFF.

V and J are TRBV6-2 or TRBV6-3 and TRBJ2-7; D may match TRBD1 or TRBD2 (5 bases each). The CDR3 loop spans 13 amino acids. Trimming cost V 2 bases and J 5 bases, with 10 bases left between them. Germline values: CDR1 MNHEY, CDR2 SVGEGT. CDR3 coding DNA: TGTGCCAGCAGTTACCAGGGACGCCACGAGCAGTACTTC. This gives the protein CASSYQGRHEQYF.

The chain combines TRBV30 with TRBJ2-5; D not resolved. The V end was cut by 3 bases, the J end by 0 bases, with 5 bases between. CDR1 and CDR2 from the germline V gene are GTSNPN and SVGIG (reference sequence). This CDR3 spans 12 amino acids. The CDR3 nucleotides are TGTGCCTGGAGCTCAAACCAAGAGACCCAGTACTTC. The encoded protein is CAWSSNQETQYF.

V usage is TRBV2 and J usage is TRBJ2-1; no definite D call. In germline, CDR1 is SNHLY, CDR2 FYNNEI. The length of the CDR3 is 12 residues. Between the trimmed V and J ends, which lost 3 bases and 5 bases, there was a span of 5 bases. CDR3 DNA: TGTGCCAGCAGTGATCAAGACAATGAGCAGTTCTTC. Amino acid sequence: CASSDQDNEQFF.

This chain uses TRBV4-1 with TRBJ1-1; a weak D match, TRBD1 (5 bases). Germline CDR1 is MGHRA and CDR2 is YSYEKL. Trimming pared 2 bases from V and 0 bases from J, leaving 22 bases between. The CDR3 spans 19 residues. CDR3 sequence: CASSQKWGRGFLMNTEAFF. The CDR3 nucleotides read TGCGCCAGCAGCCAAAAATGGGGTCGGGGGTTCCTCATGAACACTGAAGCTTTCTTT.

The chain couples TRBV20-1 to TRBJ1-2; D gene ambiguous. CDR1 DFQATT and CDR2 SNEGSKA come from the germline V gene (reference sequence). Trimming stripped 3 bases from V and 0 bases from J, with 11 bases between. This CDR3 spans 14 amino acids. This chain's CDR3 is CSASRSGPNYGYTF. Here the CDR3 DNA reads TGCAGTGCTAGTCGTAGCGGGCCTAACTATGGCTACACCTTC.

The V gene is TRBV7-6, the J gene TRBJ1-1; D perhaps matches TRBD1 (5 bases). The CDR3 extends over 18 amino acids. CDR1 is SGHVS and CDR2 is FNYEAQ in the germline V gene. V lost 3 bases, J lost 0 bases, and 20 bases lay in between. CDR3 region: CASSLVGGTGNMNTEAFF. CDR3 nucleotides: TGTGCCAGCAGCTTGGTAGGCGGGACGGGAAACATGAACACTGAAGCTTTCTTT. Variable domain in full (rest from reference TRBV7-6 and TRBJ1-1): GAGVSQSPRYKVTKRGQDVALRCDPISGHVSLYWYRQALGQGPEFLTYFNYEAQQDKSGLPNDRFSAERPEGSISTLTIQRTEQRDSAMYRCASSLVGGTGNMNTEAFFGQGTRLTVV.

The rearrangement joins TRBV28 to TRBJ1-4, with D unclear. Trimming took 3 bases from V and 8 from J, leaving 13 bases between them. From germline, CDR1 is MDHEN and CDR2 SYDVKM. The CDR3 runs to 14 residues. The CDR3 spells CASSFRILGEKLFF. Written as DNA, the CDR3 is TGTGCCAGCAGTTTTCGGATATTAGGGGAAAAACTGTTTTTT.

The J gene is TRBJ2-1, the V gene TRBV7-3; TRBD2 agrees at 14 bases. The CDR3 runs to 15 residues. J lost 10 bases, V lost 5 bases, and 7 bases had no gene match. Germline lookup yields CDR1 SGHTA and CDR2 FQGTGA. The CDR3 bases are TGTGCCAGCAGCCTGGGGACTAGCGGGAGCAGAGAGCAGTTCTTC. As protein: CASSLGTSGSREQFF.

This sequence joins TRBV27 and TRBJ2-1; TRBD2 aligns across 7 bases. Germline V gene lookup returns CDR1 MNHEY and CDR2 SMNVEV (reference sequence). The CDR3 has 16 residues. Trimming removed 5 bases from V and 5 bases from J; junction bases left unmatched: 12. The CDR3 is CASSPLMREPNNEQFF. CDR3 bases: TGTGCCAGCAGTCCACTAATGCGGGAGCCCAACAATGAGCAGTTCTTC.

CDR3 sequence reads: CASRDWDGNSPLHF. The CDR3 DNA reads as TGTGCCAGCAGAGATTGGGACGGGAATTCACCCCTCCACTTT. The chain is built from TRBV6-5 and TRBJ1-6; possible D gene TRBD1, 5 bases. Germline loops: CDR1 MNHEY, CDR2 SVGAGI. This CDR3 spans 14 amino acids. V lost 6 bases and J lost 7, with 13 bases in between.